Each of the 7 T cell receptor beta chains below was sequenced from the same sample in a study of T cells in Graves' hyperthyroidism and ophthalmopathy. From RNA transcripts, TCR beta CDR3 regions were amplified. The primer set for the first-round RT-PCR of the TCR CDR3 was HTBI. Via MiXCR, TCRdb re-called the multiplex PCR reads, giving one row per CDR3 protein. The sample consists of about 400,000 distinct CDR3 sequences, more than 12% of them appearing once. The specimen sequenced was blood. These receptors came from a woman in her 30s with Graves' ophthalmopathy.

The chain links TRBV28 to TRBJ1-1; perhaps TRBD1 as D (5 bases). The CDR3 is made up of 14 amino acids. V gave up 4 bases and J gave up 2 bases, with 11 bases separating them. Germline values: CDR1 MDHEN, CDR2 SYDVKM. CDR3 sequence reads: CASSSGTPNTEAFF. The CDR3 bases are TGTGCCAGCAGTTCCGGGACGCCTAACACTGAAGCTTTCTTT.

Ten or more counts support this clonotype. This chain links TRBV20-1 with TRBJ2-5, with unresolved D. In germline, CDR1 is DFQATT, CDR2 SNEGSKA (reference sequence). The V end was cut by 0 bases, the J end by 0 bases, with 11 bases between. The CDR3 covers 15 residues. The CDR3 bases are TGCAGTGCTAGAGAAGTGGGATCGTACCAAGAGACCCAGTACTTC. It specifies CSAREVGSYQETQYF.

This clonotype was detected ten times or more. The V gene is TRBV12-3 or TRBV12-4, the J gene TRBJ1-6; 9 nucleotides match TRBD1. Germline trimming cut 5 bases from V and 4 bases from J; bases unmatched to any gene: 9. CDR3 length: 17 amino acids. The CDR3 bases are TGTGCCAGCAGTCCAGTTAGGACAGGGGAGTATAATTCACCCCTCCACTTT. Translated, it gives CASSPVRTGEYNSPLHF.

This clonotype was observed many times. V is TRBV2 and J is TRBJ1-1; D unresolved. This CDR3 is built from 11 residues. Germline V lookup: CDR1 SNHLY, CDR2 FYNNEI. V was trimmed by 6 bases and J by 7 bases, leaving 9 bases between them. The CDR3 loop is CASRGSFEAFF. The CDR3 DNA sequence: TGTGCCAGCAGGGGTAGTTTTGAAGCTTTCTTT.

The sample holds a few counts of this clonotype. The V and J genes are TRBV10-3 and TRBJ2-2; D assignment may be TRBD1 or TRBD2 (6 bases each). V lost 6 bases, J lost 0 bases, and 11 bases lay in between. Germline V gives CDR1 ENHRY, CDR2 SYGVKD. The CDR3 has 15 residues. The CDR3 DNA reads as TGTGCCATCAGCTCCGGGGGCACGAACACCGGGGAGCTGTTTTTT. It specifies CAISSGGTNTGELFF.

This clonotype was seen ten or more times. V gene TRBV6-2 or TRBV6-3 combines with J gene TRBJ2-1, with unresolved D. Between the trimmed V and J ends, which lost 7 bases and 8 bases, there was a span of 12 bases. This CDR3 is built from 12 residues. The germline V gene has CDR1 MNHEY and CDR2 SVGEGT. Written as DNA, the CDR3 is TGTGCCAGCACCCTCCCGGCGGATGAGCAGTTCTTC. Amino acid sequence: CASTLPADEQFF.

The sample holds many counts of this clonotype. The chain has TRBV28 and TRBJ2-7; no firm D call. The germline CDR1 and CDR2 sequences are MDHEN and SYDVKM. This CDR3 has 11 amino acids. V lost 8 bases and J 7 bases, leaving 12 bases between the germline ends. The CDR3 coding sequence is TGTGCCAGCGTCCAGTACGGTGAGCAGTACTTC. This codes for CASVQYGEQYF.